The clone carrying this T cell receptor beta chain appeared a few times. The antigen remains unidentified. The source of the sample is a study of blood T cells in healthy people across ages. V lost 0 bases and J 2 bases, leaving 11 bases between the germline ends. The CDR3 contains 15 residues. CDR1 is DFQATT and CDR2 is SNEGSKA in the germline V gene (reference sequence). With a J-beta primer mix and a sample-barcoded 5' primer, a second PCR ran roughly 6 to 12 cycles. From the 5' RACE reads, TCRdb called clonotypes with MiXCR, one entry per CDR3 protein. The sample consists of 1.5 million or so distinct CDR3 sequences, roughly 40% of them appearing once. Study-wide points: In older individuals, TCR beta diversity per million T cells was lower, falling roughly linearly with age. Percentage of naive T cells showed a strong correlation with TCR beta diversity. Long-lived donors exceeded aged donors in naive CD4+ cells and diversity. Diversity estimates from one million T cells were considered underestimates.

The receptor comes from a woman aged 18-30 years in good health. V and J are TRBV20-1 and TRBJ2-1; tentative D call: TRBD2 (5 bases). The sequenced sample consisted of blood. CDR3: CSARDAGIAYNEQFF. In DNA form, the CDR3 reads TGCAGTGCTAGAGATGCCGGGATCGCCTACAATGAGCAGTTCTTC.